This T cell receptor beta chain comes out of a study of Graves' ophthalmopathy and Graves' hyperthyroidism. Amplified material comprised TCR beta CDR3 regions derived from RNA transcripts. A first-round RT-PCR used HTBI primers, followed by a second-round multiplex PCR. TCRdb ran MiXCR on the multiplex PCR reads and lists one entry per CDR3 protein. The table lists hundreds of thousands of distinct CDR3 sequences, about 24% of them singletons. Regarding the study as a whole: Progression of ophthalmopathy was predicted by the model with 60% to 71% sensitivity and roughly 73% specificity.

Hyperthyroidism in these 18- to 65-year-old patients was newly diagnosed, lasting under 2 months. This clonotype was recorded at least ten times. Its target is unknown. Per the germline V gene, CDR1 is MNHEY and CDR2 is SVGAGI. V lost 7 bases to trimming and J lost 4 bases, with 19 bases between them. The CDR3 is 15 amino acids. The source is a woman aged 18-35 years with stable Graves' hyperthyroidism. Some clones in this sample may be carry-over from other donors' samples. The V gene is TRBV6-5, the J gene TRBJ1-2; a weak D match, TRBD1 (6 bases). Sequences were obtained from peripheral blood. In nucleotides, the CDR3 is TGTGCCAGCAAAAAGACAGGAGTCTTAACCTATGGCTACACCTTC. Translation: CASKKTGVLTYGYTF.